These 6 T cell receptor beta chains came from one sample sequenced in a study of chemoradiotherapy in HPV16-positive cancers. Using immunoSEQ multiplex PCR, the repertoire was profiled, and TCRdb retains in-frame clones only, with some absent. The data hold over a thousand clones, with roughly 80% observed a single time. Sequenced here: tumor tissue, sampled from a patient who underwent chemoradiotherapy. All receptors come from a human donor with HPV-associated anogenital cancer.

In regard to this clone: One end of the junction is discordant with germline, which a read error may explain. The rearrangement uses TRBV7-4 and TRBJ2-6; D is unclear. CDR1 SGHVT and CDR2 SQSDAQ come from the germline V gene. The CDR3 totals 18 residues. CDR3 DNA sequence: TGTGCCAGCAGCTCTGTAAGTTCAGCTACAAAGTCGGGCCAACGTCCTGATTTC. Translation: CASSSVSSATKSGQRPDF.

This chain links TRBV5-1 with TRBJ1-2, with D perhaps matching TRBD1 (5 bases). The CDR3 is 14 amino acids. Trimming left V 0 bases short and J 8 bases short, with 14 bases between. CDR1 is SGHRS and CDR2 is YFSETQ in the germline V gene. This CDR3 reads CASSLGGVFGGYTF. DNA for the CDR3: TGCGCCAGCAGCTTGGGAGGGGTCTTTGGAGGCTACACCTTC.

V gene TRBV5-4 combines with J gene TRBJ2-3; 7 bases align to TRBD2. V dropped 0 bases and J dropped 5; count of bases not matched to a gene: 6. Per the germline V gene, CDR1 is SGHNT and CDR2 is YYREEE (reference sequence). CDR3 length equals 15 residues. This chain's CDR3 is CASSLGGGGGDTQYF. For the CDR3, the DNA is TGTGCCAGCAGCTTGGGAGGCGGGGGTGGAGATACGCAGTATTTT.

This chain connects TRBV7-8 to TRBJ1-2; TRBD1 aligns across 8 bases. CDR1 and CDR2 (germline): SGHVS, FQNEAQ. The CDR3 spans 13 residues. The trim removed 6 bases at V and 5 bases at J, leaving 5 bases unmatched. As DNA, the CDR3 is TGTGCCAGCAGACTCGACAGGGGTTATGGCTACACCTTC. It yields the protein CASRLDRGYGYTF. Looking up the rest from reference TRBV7-8 and TRBJ1-2 gives the full variable domain: GAGVSQSPRYKVAKRGQDVALRCDPISGHVSLFWYQQALGQGPEFLTYFQNEAQLDKSGLPSDRFFAERPEGSVSTLKIQRTQQEDSAVYLCASRLDRGYGYTFGSGTRLTVV.

This clone has more than one count but fewer than ten. The J gene is TRBJ2-1, the V gene TRBV7-2; D is unclear. Germline lookup yields CDR1 SGHTA and CDR2 FQGNSA. V was pared by 1 base and J by 7 bases, with 14 bases between. The CDR3 totals 15 residues. Written as DNA, the CDR3 is TGTGCCAGCAGCTTAGGGACCACCATTTTAAATGAGCAGTTCTTC. Protein product: CASSLGTTILNEQFF. Based on the CDR3 plus reference TRBV7-2 and TRBJ2-1, the full variable domain is GAGVSQSPSNKVTEKGKDVELRCDPISGHTALYWYRQSLGQGLEFLIYFQGNSAPDKSGLPSDRFSAERTGGSVSTLTIQRTQQEDSAVYLCASSLGTTILNEQFFGPGTRLTVL.

V gene TRBV19 combines with J gene TRBJ1-5; 9 bases agree with TRBD1. The trim removed 6 bases at V and 3 bases at J, leaving 9 bases unmatched. This CDR3 contains 16 residues. Germline CDR1 and CDR2: LNHDA and SQIVND (reference sequence). The CDR3: CASRGRGQGPNQPQHF. The CDR3 DNA reads TGTGCCAGTAGAGGCAGGGGACAGGGTCCCAATCAGCCCCAGCATTTT.